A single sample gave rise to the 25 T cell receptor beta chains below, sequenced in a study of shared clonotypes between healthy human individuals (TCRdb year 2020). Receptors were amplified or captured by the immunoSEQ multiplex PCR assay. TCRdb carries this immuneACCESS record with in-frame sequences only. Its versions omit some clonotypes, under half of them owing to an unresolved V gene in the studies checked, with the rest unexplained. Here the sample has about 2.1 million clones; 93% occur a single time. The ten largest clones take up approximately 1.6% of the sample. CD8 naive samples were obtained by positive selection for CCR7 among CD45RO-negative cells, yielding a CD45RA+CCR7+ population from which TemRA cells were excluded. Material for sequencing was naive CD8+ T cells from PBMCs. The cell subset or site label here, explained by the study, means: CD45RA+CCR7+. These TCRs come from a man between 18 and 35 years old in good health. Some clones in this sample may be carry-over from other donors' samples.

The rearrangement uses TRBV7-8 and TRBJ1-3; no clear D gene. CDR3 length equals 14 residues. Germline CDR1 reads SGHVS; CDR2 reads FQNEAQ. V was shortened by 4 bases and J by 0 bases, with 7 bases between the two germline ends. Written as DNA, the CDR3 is TGTGCCAGCAGCTCAAGCCCCTCTGGAAACACCATATATTTT. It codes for CASSSSPSGNTIYF.

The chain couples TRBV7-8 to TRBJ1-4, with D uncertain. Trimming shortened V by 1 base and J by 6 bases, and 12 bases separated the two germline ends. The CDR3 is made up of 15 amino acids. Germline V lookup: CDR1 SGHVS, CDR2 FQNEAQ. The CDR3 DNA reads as TGTGCCAGCAGCTTAGGCCGAAGCATTGATGAAAAACTGTTTTTT. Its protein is CASSLGRSIDEKLFF.

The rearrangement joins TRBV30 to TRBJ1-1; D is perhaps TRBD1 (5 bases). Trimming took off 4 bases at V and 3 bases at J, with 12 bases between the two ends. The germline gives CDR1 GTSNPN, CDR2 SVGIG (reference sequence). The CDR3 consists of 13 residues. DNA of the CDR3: TGTGCCTGGAAGGCGGGGCGGGACACTGAAGCTTTCTTT. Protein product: CAWKAGRDTEAFF.

CDR3 sequence reads: CASSGRTGVNTGELFF. The DNA for the CDR3 is TGTGCCAGCAGCGGGAGGACAGGGGTGAACACCGGGGAGCTGTTTTTT. This chain uses TRBV9 with TRBJ2-2, with 9 bases that match TRBD1. This CDR3 has 16 residues. V shed 3 bases, J shed 1 base, and the junction held 4 bases outside the gene matches. Germline V gene sequence: CDR1 SGDLS, CDR2 YYNGEE.

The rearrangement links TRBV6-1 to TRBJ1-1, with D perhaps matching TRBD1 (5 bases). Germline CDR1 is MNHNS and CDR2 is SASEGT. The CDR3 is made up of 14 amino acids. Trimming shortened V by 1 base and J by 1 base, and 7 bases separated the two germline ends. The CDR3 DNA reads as TGTGCCAGCAGTGAAGGGACACCGAACACTGAAGCTTTCTTT. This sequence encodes CASSEGTPNTEAFF.

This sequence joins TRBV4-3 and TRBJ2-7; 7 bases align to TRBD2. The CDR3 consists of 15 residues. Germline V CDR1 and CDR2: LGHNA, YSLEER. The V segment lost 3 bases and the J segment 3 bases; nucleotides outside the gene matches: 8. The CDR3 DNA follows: TGCGCCAGCAGCCAGAATAGCGGGCCGAACTACGAGCAGTACTTC. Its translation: CASSQNSGPNYEQYF.

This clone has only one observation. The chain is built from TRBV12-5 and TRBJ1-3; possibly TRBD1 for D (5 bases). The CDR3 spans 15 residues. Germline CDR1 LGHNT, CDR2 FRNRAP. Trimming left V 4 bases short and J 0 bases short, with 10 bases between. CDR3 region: CASGSLGLSGNTIYF. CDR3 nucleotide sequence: TGTGCTAGTGGTTCCCTGGGACTCTCTGGAAACACCATATATTTT.

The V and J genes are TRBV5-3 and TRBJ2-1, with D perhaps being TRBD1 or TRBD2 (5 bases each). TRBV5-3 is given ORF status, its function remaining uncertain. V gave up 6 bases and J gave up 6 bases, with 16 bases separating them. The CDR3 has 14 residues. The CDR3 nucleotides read TGTGCCAGAAAGGGGTCCGGACTCCTCAATGAGCAGTTCTTC. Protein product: CARKGSGLLNEQFF.

CDR3 protein: CATSRDQTSNEKLFF. The CDR3 bases are TGTGCCACCAGCAGAGATCAGACATCTAATGAAAAACTGTTTTTT. This chain links TRBV15 with TRBJ1-4; no clear D. The CDR3 length is 15 residues. With 0 bases removed from V and 3 bases from J, the gap between germline ends came to 8 bases. Germline CDR1 and CDR2: LNHNV and YYDKDF (reference sequence). Using reference TRBV15 and TRBJ1-4 for the parts outside the CDR3, the full variable domain is DAMVIQNPRYQVTQFGKPVTLSCSQTLNHNVMYWYQQKSSQAPKLLFHYYDKDFNNEADTPDNFQSRRPNTSFCFLDIRSPGLGDTAMYLCATSRDQTSNEKLFFGSGTQLSVL.

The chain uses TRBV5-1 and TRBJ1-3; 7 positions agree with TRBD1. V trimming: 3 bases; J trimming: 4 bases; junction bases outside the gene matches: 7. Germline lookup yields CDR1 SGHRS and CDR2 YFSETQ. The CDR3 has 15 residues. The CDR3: CASSSFRQGGNTIYF. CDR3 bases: TGCGCCAGCAGCTCCTTCCGACAGGGAGGAAACACCATATATTTT.

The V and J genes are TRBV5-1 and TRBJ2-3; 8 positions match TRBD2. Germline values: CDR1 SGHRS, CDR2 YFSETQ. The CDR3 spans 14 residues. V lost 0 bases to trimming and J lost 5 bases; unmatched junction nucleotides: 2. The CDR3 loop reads CASSLGAGVDTQYF. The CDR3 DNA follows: TGCGCCAGCAGCTTGGGAGCGGGAGTAGATACGCAGTATTTT.

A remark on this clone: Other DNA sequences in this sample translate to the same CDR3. The CDR3 loop reads CASSFGTASYEQYF. In DNA form, the CDR3 reads TGTGCCAGCAGTTTCGGGACAGCTTCCTACGAGCAGTACTTC. The chain uses TRBV27 and TRBJ2-7; 7 bases align to TRBD1. The CDR3 covers 14 residues. The V segment lost 3 bases and the J segment 1 base; nucleotides outside the gene matches: 3. Germline V gene lookup returns CDR1 MNHEY and CDR2 SMNVEV (reference sequence).

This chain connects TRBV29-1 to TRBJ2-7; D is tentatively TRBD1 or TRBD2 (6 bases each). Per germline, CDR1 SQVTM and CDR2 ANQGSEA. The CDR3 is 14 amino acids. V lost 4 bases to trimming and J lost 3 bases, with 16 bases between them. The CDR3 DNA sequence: TGCAGCGTTGTGGGGGGCCCTACGTTCTACGAGCAGTACTTC. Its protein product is CSVVGGPTFYEQYF.

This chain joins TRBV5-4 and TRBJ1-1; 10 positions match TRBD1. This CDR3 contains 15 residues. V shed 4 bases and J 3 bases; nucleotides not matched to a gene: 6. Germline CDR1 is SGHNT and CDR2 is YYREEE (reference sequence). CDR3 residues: CASSGDRGGDTEAFF. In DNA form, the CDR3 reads TGTGCCAGCAGCGGGGACAGGGGAGGGGACACTGAAGCTTTCTTT.

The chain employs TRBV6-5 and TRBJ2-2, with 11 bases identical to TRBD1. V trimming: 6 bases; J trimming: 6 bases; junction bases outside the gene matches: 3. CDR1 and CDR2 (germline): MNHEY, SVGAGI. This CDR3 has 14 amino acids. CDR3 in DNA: TGTGCCAGCAGAGGGACAGGGGGACCCGGGGAGCTGTTTTTT. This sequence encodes CASRGTGGPGELFF.

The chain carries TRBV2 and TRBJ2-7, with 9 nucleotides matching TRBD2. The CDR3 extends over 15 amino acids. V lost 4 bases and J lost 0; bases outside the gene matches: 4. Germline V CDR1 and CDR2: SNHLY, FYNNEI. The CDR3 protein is CASSAGLAHSYEQYF. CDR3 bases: TGTGCCAGCAGTGCAGGACTAGCGCACTCCTACGAGCAGTACTTC.

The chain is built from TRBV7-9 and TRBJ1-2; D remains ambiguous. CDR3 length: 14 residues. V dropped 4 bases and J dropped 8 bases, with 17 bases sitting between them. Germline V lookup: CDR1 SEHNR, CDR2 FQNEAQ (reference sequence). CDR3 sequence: CASSSLGQARGYTF. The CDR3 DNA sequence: TGTGCCAGCAGCTCCTTAGGGCAGGCGCGCGGCTACACCTTC. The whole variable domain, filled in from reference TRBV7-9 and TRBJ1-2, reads DTGVSQNPRHKITKRGQNVTFRCDPISEHNRLYWYRQTLGQGPEFLTYFQNEAQLEKSRLLSDRFSAERPKGSFSTLEIQRTEQGDSAMYLCASSSLGQARGYTFGSGTRLTVV.

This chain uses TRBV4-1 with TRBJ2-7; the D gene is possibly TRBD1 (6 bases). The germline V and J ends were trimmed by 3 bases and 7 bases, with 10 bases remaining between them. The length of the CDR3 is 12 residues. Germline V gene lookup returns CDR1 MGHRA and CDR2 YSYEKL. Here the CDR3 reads CASSQPDREQYF. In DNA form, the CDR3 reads TGCGCCAGCAGCCAGCCCGACAGGGAGCAGTACTTC.

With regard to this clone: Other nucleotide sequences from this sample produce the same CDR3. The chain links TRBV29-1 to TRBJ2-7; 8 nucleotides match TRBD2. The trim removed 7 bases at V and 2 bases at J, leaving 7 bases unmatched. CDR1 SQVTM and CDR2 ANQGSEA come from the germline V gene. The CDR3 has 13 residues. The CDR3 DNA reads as TGCAGCGCCCGGGGGGGGTCTACCTACGAGCAGTACTTC. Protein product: CSARGGSTYEQYF.

DNA of the CDR3: TGTGCTAGTGGCACCCGACTAGCGGGAGGCCGGGCGGGTGAGCAGTTCTTC. It specifies CASGTRLAGGRAGEQFF. The V gene is TRBV12-5, the J gene TRBJ2-1; 13 nucleotides align to TRBD2. The CDR3 is made up of 17 amino acids. Germline-derived CDR1 and CDR2 are LGHNT and FRNRAP. V lost 6 bases to trimming and J lost 9 bases; unmatched junction nucleotides: 14.

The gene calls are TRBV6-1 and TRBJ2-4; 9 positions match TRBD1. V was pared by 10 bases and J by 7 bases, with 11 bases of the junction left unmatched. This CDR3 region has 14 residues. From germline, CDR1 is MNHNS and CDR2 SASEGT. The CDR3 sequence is CATSAGTGTNIQYF. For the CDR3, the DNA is TGTGCCACCTCAGCCGGGACAGGGACGAACATTCAGTACTTC.

In nucleotides, the CDR3 is TGTGCCAGCAGTGAATTGGCGGCAGGGTCCTACCAAGAGACCCAGTACTTC. It encodes CASSELAAGSYQETQYF. V and J are TRBV2 and TRBJ2-5; a weak D match, TRBD1 (5 bases). Trimming removed 2 bases at V and 0 bases at J, with 16 bases between. Germline V gene data show CDR1 as SNHLY and CDR2 as FYNNEI. The CDR3 contains 17 residues.

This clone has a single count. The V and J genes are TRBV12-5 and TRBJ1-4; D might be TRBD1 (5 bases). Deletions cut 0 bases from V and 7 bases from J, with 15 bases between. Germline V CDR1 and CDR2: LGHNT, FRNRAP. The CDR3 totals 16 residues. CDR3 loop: CASGLVQGIRGEKLFF. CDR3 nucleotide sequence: TGTGCTAGTGGTTTGGTGCAGGGTATCCGGGGTGAAAAACTGTTTTTT.

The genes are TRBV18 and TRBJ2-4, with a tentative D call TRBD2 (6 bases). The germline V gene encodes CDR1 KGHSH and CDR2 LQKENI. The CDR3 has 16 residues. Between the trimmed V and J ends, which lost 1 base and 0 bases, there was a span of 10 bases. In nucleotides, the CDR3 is TGTGCCAGCTCACCACGGGACTTGGTAGCCAAAAACATTCAGTACTTC. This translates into CASSPRDLVAKNIQYF.

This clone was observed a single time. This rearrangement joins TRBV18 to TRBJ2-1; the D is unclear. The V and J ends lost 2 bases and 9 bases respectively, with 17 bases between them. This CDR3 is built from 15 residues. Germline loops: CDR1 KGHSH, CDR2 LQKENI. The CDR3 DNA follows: TGTGCCAGCTCACCATTGAGTGGTGACGCCGGTGAGCAGTTCTTC. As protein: CASSPLSGDAGEQFF.